Presented here are 24 T cell receptor beta chains from one specimen sequenced in a study of T cell clones after liver transplantation. Measured with immunoSEQ multiplex PCR; TCRdb has only the in-frame clones, and not every one. The sample shows around 100,000 clones, around 80% of them seen only once. The source was CD4+ T cells from blood, collected approximately 4 years after liver transplant. The receptors were gathered from a human patient who received a liver transplant. Some T cells may be graft donor cells.

This clone has only a few counts. V is TRBV6-5 and J is TRBJ2-4, with 7 bases matching TRBD1. Unmatched junction bases numbered 6, after V lost 6 bases and J lost 7 bases. The CDR3 contains 13 residues. Germline assignment: CDR1 MNHEY and CDR2 SVGAGI. The CDR3 region is CASRTGSLNIQYF. Written as DNA, the CDR3 is TGTGCCAGCAGGACAGGGTCATTGAACATTCAGTACTTC.

The chain links TRBV18 to TRBJ1-5; a possible D gene is TRBD1 (6 bases). This CDR3 region has 15 residues. Looked up from germline, CDR1 is KGHSH and CDR2 is LQKENI. The germline V and J ends were trimmed by 3 bases and 2 bases, with 11 bases remaining between them. The CDR3 loop is CASSPQAGGNQPQHF. The CDR3 DNA reads as TGTGCCAGCTCACCTCAAGCAGGGGGCAATCAGCCCCAGCATTTT.

This chain connects TRBV7-9 to TRBJ2-1; 8 positions match TRBD2. J lost 6 bases, V lost 5 bases, and 18 bases had no gene match. In germline, CDR1 is SEHNR, CDR2 FQNEAQ (reference sequence). CDR3 size: 18 residues. The CDR3: CASSPRSRLAFYPNEQFF. The CDR3 DNA is TGTGCCAGCAGCCCTAGGTCGAGACTAGCGTTTTATCCCAATGAGCAGTTCTTC.

The chain employs TRBV19 and TRBJ1-6; 8 nucleotides line up with TRBD1. Per germline, CDR1 LNHDA and CDR2 SQIVND (reference sequence). CDR3 length equals 17 residues. With 4 bases clipped from V and 2 bases from J, the junction kept 7 bases outside the gene matches. CDR3 sequence: CASSTPRTGTYNSPLHF. CDR3 nucleotides: TGTGCCAGTAGTACCCCTCGGACAGGGACCTATAATTCACCCCTCCACTTT. The full variable domain, in which reference TRBV19 and TRBJ1-6 provide the parts outside the CDR3, is DGGITQSPKYLFRKEGQNVTLSCEQNLNHDAMYWYRQDPGQGLRLIYYSQIVNDFQKGDIAEGYSVSREKKESFPLTVTSAQKNPTAFYLCASSTPRTGTYNSPLHFGNGTRLTVT.

This clone appeared a few times. The chain recombines TRBV5-1 with TRBJ2-2; 9 positions match TRBD1. The ends lost 3 bases at V and 5 bases at J; junction bases unmatched: 8. The CDR3 contains 16 residues. The germline V gene has CDR1 SGHRS and CDR2 YFSETQ. The CDR3 DNA is TGCGCCAGCAGCTCCGGGGGACAGGGATGGACCGGGGAGCTGTTTTTT. Its protein is CASSSGGQGWTGELFF.

This clone was seen only once. The V and J genes are TRBV28 and TRBJ2-7; D might be TRBD2 (6 bases). The CDR3 loop spans 14 amino acids. Germline V gives CDR1 MDHEN, CDR2 SYDVKM. Trimming took off 3 bases at V and 7 bases at J, with 16 bases between the two ends. The CDR3 is CASSFQPNAGEQYF. The CDR3 bases are TGTGCCAGCAGTTTCCAGCCTAACGCGGGGGAGCAGTACTTC.

This clone is a singleton in its sample. The V and J genes are TRBV9 and TRBJ1-2; D gene ambiguous. Trimming pared 0 bases from V and 0 bases from J, leaving 9 bases between. The CDR3 has 15 amino acids. Looked up from germline, CDR1 is SGDLS and CDR2 is YYNGEE. Written as DNA, the CDR3 is TGTGCCAGCAGCGTAGCCGCCGGAGCTAACTATGGCTACACCTTC. It encodes CASSVAAGANYGYTF.

The rearrangement joins TRBV7-3 to TRBJ1-6; D is uncertain. This CDR3 has 14 amino acids. The V end lost 3 bases, the J end lost 8 bases, and 11 bases lay between the germline ends. The germline V gene encodes CDR1 SGHTA and CDR2 FQGTGA. The CDR3 protein is CASSFRGVDSPLHF. The CDR3 DNA sequence: TGTGCCAGCAGCTTTCGTGGGGTGGATTCACCCCTCCACTTT.

V and J are TRBV18 and TRBJ1-2; a possible D gene is TRBD1 (6 bases). This CDR3 is built from 18 residues. V dropped 3 bases and J dropped 3 bases, with 23 bases sitting between them. CDR1 KGHSH and CDR2 LQKENI come from the germline V gene. CDR3: CASSPTTGSTSRDYGYTF. In DNA form, the CDR3 reads TGTGCCAGCTCACCTACAACAGGGTCTACTTCGCGAGACTATGGCTACACCTTC.

The J gene is TRBJ2-2, the V gene TRBV7-8; tentative D call: TRBD1 (6 bases). Germline-derived CDR1 and CDR2 are SGHVS and FQNEAQ. Deletions cut 1 base from V and 6 bases from J, with 18 bases between. This CDR3 region has 17 residues. The CDR3 bases are TGTGCCAGCAGCTTAGGACCAGTTGGGGGCGGTTCCGGGGAGCTGTTTTTT. It codes for CASSLGPVGGGSGELFF.

This clone was seen more than once but under ten times. This rearrangement joins TRBV11-2 to TRBJ1-2; D gene unclear. V shed 1 base and J shed 7 bases, with 16 bases lying between them. This CDR3 spans 15 amino acids. CDR1 and CDR2 from the germline V gene are SGHAT and FQNNGV. DNA of the CDR3: TGTGCCAGCAGCTTAGCCCGGGCAGGAGTTGGTGGCTACACCTTC. Its translation: CASSLARAGVGGYTF.

On this clone: A read error may produce the germline difference seen at one junction end. The CDR3 DNA sequence: TGCGCCAGCTGCTTGGGGGCGGGGGGCCCAAATGAGCAGTTCTTC. Its translation: CASCLGAGGPNEQFF. This sequence joins TRBV5-1 and TRBJ2-1; 8 bases map to TRBD2. The CDR3 runs to 15 residues. Germline V gene sequence: CDR1 SGHRS, CDR2 YFSETQ.

The chain carries TRBV9 and TRBJ1-2, with TRBD1 as a possible D gene (5 bases). This CDR3 comprises 15 residues. V lost 0 bases to trimming and J lost 8 bases, with 17 bases between them. CDR1 is SGDLS and CDR2 is YYNGEE in the germline V gene. The CDR3 DNA reads as TGTGCCAGCAGCGTAGAGGGGTGGGGCGAGGGAGGCTACACCTTC. The encoded protein is CASSVEGWGEGGYTF.

The gene calls are TRBV5-1 and TRBJ2-6, with D unclear. The CDR3 totals 15 residues. Germline V gene lookup returns CDR1 SGHRS and CDR2 YFSETQ. The V gene lost 4 bases and the J gene lost 0 bases, with 8 bases spanning the gap. As DNA, the CDR3 is TGCGCCAGCAGCGACGGTAGCTCTGGGGCCAACGTCCTGACTTTC. It is translated as CASSDGSSGANVLTF.

This sequence joins TRBV29-1 and TRBJ2-5; D tentatively fits TRBD1 or TRBD2 (5 bases each). CDR1 and CDR2 from the germline V gene are SQVTM and ANQGSEA. The CDR3 has 13 amino acids. V lost 4 bases, J lost 9 bases, and 18 bases lay in between. CDR3 sequence: CSVAFGQGVAQYF. The CDR3 bases are TGCAGCGTTGCTTTCGGGCAGGGAGTGGCCCAGTACTTC.

This chain connects TRBV7-9 to TRBJ1-2; D remains ambiguous. CDR3 length equals 10 residues. Germline V lookup: CDR1 SEHNR, CDR2 FQNEAQ (reference sequence). V lost 5 bases, J lost 2 bases, and 0 bases lay in between. CDR3 region: CASSNYGYTF. CDR3 coding DNA: TGTGCCAGCAGCAACTATGGCTACACCTTC.

The chain combines TRBV11-3 with TRBJ2-5; D unresolved. Deletions cut 5 bases from V and 4 bases from J, with 11 bases between. Germline V gene sequence: CDR1 SGHNT, CDR2 YENEEA. The CDR3 runs to 13 residues. The CDR3 spells CASSPTNLETQYF. Written as DNA, the CDR3 is TGTGCCAGCAGCCCGACGAATCTAGAGACCCAGTACTTC.

J is TRBJ2-3 and V is TRBV7-2, with D perhaps assigned TRBD1 or TRBD2 (6 bases each). Trimming pared 6 bases from V and 6 bases from J, leaving 19 bases between. The CDR3 has 15 residues. In germline, CDR1 is SGHTA, CDR2 FQGNSA. CDR3 nucleotides: TGTGCCAGCAGTTTGGGGGGCCTCCTCGGGGATACGCAGTATTTT. This sequence encodes CASSLGGLLGDTQYF.

V gene TRBV28 combines with J gene TRBJ2-4; perhaps D is TRBD1 or TRBD2 (6 bases each). V lost 8 bases to trimming and J lost 5 bases, with 13 bases between them. Germline CDR1 is MDHEN and CDR2 is SYDVKM. The CDR3 length is 13 residues. The CDR3 region is CASGPGGQNIQYF. In DNA, the CDR3 is TGTGCCAGCGGGCCCGGGGGCCAAAACATTCAGTACTTC. Together with reference TRBV28 and TRBJ2-4, the CDR3 gives the full variable domain: DVKVTQSSRYLVKRTGEKVFLECVQDMDHENMFWYRQDPGLGLRLIYFSYDVKMKEKGDIPEGYSVSREKKERFSLILESASTNQTSMYLCASGPGGQNIQYFGAGTRLSVL.

The CDR3 loop reads CASSLDGRGGIYEQYF. In DNA form, the CDR3 reads TGCGCCAGCAGCTTGGACGGCAGGGGGGGAATCTACGAGCAGTACTTC. The chain recombines TRBV5-1 with TRBJ2-7; perhaps D is TRBD1 or TRBD2 (7 bases each). Germline assignment: CDR1 SGHRS and CDR2 YFSETQ. Deletions cut 0 bases from V and 3 bases from J, with 16 bases between. The CDR3 spans 16 residues.

The genes are TRBV5-1 and TRBJ1-1; D remains ambiguous. Germline-derived CDR1 and CDR2 are SGHRS and YFSETQ. V lost 0 bases and J lost 0, with 15 bases in between. CDR3 length equals 17 residues. The CDR3 DNA reads as TGCGCCAGCAGCTTGGGGGGTCGTAGCGTCATGAACACTGAAGCTTTCTTT. Protein: CASSLGGRSVMNTEAFF.

This chain connects TRBV5-1 to TRBJ1-3, with a weak D call TRBD1 (5 bases). In germline, CDR1 is SGHRS, CDR2 YFSETQ. Trimming took off 4 bases at V and 0 bases at J, with 14 bases between the two ends. The CDR3 sequence is 16 residues long. The CDR3 nucleotides are TGCGCCAGCAGCCTGAGAGGGGACGGCTCTGGAAACACCATATATTTT. It yields the protein CASSLRGDGSGNTIYF. Drawing the rest from reference TRBV5-1 and TRBJ1-3, the complete variable domain is KAGVTQTPRYLIKTRGQQVTLSCSPISGHRSVSWYQQTPGQGLQFLFEYFSETQRNKGNFPGRFSGRQFSNSRSEMNVSTLELGDSALYLCASSLRGDGSGNTIYFGEGSWLTVV.

This clone appeared a single time. In DNA, the CDR3 is TGTGCCAGCAGCTTAATAGGACTATCACAATCCTACAATGAGCAGTTCTTC. It is translated as CASSLIGLSQSYNEQFF. This sequence joins TRBV11-2 and TRBJ2-1; tentatively, D is TRBD2 (6 bases). Germline V gene sequence: CDR1 SGHAT, CDR2 FQNNGV. The CDR3 is 17 amino acids. Trimming took off 2 bases at V and 1 base at J, with 15 bases between the two ends.

This clone has more than one count but fewer than ten. V is TRBV11-2 and J is TRBJ1-1; D call uncertain. Germline CDR1 reads SGHAT; CDR2 reads FQNNGV. V was trimmed by 0 bases and J by 6 bases, leaving 11 bases between them. This CDR3 is 14 amino acids long. The CDR3 DNA follows: TGTGCCAGCAGCTTAGATGGTGGCAGGCCTGAAGCTTTCTTT. It translates to CASSLDGGRPEAFF.